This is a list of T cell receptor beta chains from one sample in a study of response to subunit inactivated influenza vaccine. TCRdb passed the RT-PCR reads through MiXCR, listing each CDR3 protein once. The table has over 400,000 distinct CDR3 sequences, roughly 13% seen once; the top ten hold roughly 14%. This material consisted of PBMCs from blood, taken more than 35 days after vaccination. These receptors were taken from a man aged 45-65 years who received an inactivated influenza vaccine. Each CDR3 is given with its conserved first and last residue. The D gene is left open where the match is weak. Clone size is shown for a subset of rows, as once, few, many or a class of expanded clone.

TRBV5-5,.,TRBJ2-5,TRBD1,CASSLLGQGVETQYF,TGTGCCAGCAGCTTGTTGGGACAGGGAGTTGAGACCCAGTACTTC
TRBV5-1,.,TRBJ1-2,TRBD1,CASREGTDYGYTF,TGCGCCAGCAGAGAAGGGACAGACTATGGCTACACCTTC
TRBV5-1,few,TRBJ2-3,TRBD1,CASSVTGASTDTQYF,TGCGCCAGCAGCGTTACAGGGGCGAGCACAGATACGCAGTATTTT
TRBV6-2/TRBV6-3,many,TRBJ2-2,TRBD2,CASRPGLVRPGELFF,TGTGCCAGCCGGCCGGGACTAGTCCGGCCCGGGGAGCTGTTTTTT
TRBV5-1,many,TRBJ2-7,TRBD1,CASSLSSADRGYEQYF,TGCGCCAGCAGCTTGTCTTCGGCGGACAGGGGTTACGAGCAGTACTTC
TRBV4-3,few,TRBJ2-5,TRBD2,CASSQWRGEETQYF,TGCGCCAGCAGCCAATGGCGGGGGGAGGAGACCCAGTACTTC
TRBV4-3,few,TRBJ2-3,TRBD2,CASSPSGAAPDTQYF,TGCGCCAGCAGCCCTAGCGGAGCGGCCCCCGATACGCAGTATTTT
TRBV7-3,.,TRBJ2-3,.,CASSLPRPTQITDTQYF,TGTGCCAGCAGCTTACCTCGGCCGACTCAAATCACAGATACGCAGTATTTT
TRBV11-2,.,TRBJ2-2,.,CASSLVWQNTGELFF,TGTGCCAGCAGCTTAGTATGGCAGAACACCGGGGAGCTGTTTTTT
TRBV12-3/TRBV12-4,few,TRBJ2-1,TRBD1,CASSPGGGQGDDEQFF,TGTGCCAGCAGCCCAGGAGGCGGACAGGGGGACGATGAGCAGTTCTTC
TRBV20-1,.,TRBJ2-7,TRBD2,CCAPMTSSGNSYEQYF,TGCTGTGCTCCCATGACCTCGAGCGGGAACTCCTACGAGCAGTACTTC
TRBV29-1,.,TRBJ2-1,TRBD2,CSVETGGPYTYNEQFF,TGCAGCGTTGAGACGGGAGGGCCGTATACGTACAATGAGCAGTTCTTC
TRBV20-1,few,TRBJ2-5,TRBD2,CSASLAGGVETQYF,TGCAGTGCTAGTCTTGCGGGGGGGGTCGAGACCCAGTACTTC
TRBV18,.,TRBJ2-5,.,CASSPRPPYETQYF,TGTGCCAGCTCACCACGGCCTCCCTATGAGACCCAGTACTTC
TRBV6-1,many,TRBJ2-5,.,CASSILPGFKETQYF,TGTGCCAGCAGTATCCTGCCGGGATTCAAAGAGACCCAGTACTTC
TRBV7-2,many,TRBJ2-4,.,CASSFGNIQYF,TGTGCCAGCAGCTTCGGGAACATTCAGTACTTC
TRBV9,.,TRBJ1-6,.,CASSVGGGGSPLHF,TGTGCCAGCAGCGTAGGCGGGGGGGGTTCACCCCTCCACTTT
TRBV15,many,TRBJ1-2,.,CATSRRRGSNYGYTF,TGTGCCACCAGCAGACGCCGGGGCTCAAACTATGGCTACACCTTC
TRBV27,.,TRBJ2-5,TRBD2,CASSSFQAGVWETQYF,TGTGCCAGCTCCTCCTTCCAAGCGGGGGTATGGGAGACCCAGTACTTC
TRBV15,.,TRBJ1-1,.,CATSREDGGTEAFF,TGTGCCACCAGCAGAGAGGACGGGGGGACTGAAGCTTTCTTT
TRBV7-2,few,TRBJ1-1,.,CASSLGGSEREAFF,TGTGCCAGCAGCTTAGGAGGCTCGGAGCGTGAAGCTTTCTTT
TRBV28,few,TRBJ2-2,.,CASSLWRETNTGELFF,TGTGCCAGCAGTTTATGGAGGGAAACGAACACCGGGGAGCTGTTTTTT
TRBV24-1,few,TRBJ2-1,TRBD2,CATSDSLAGHNEQFF,TGTGCCACCAGTGATTCGCTAGCGGGACACAATGAGCAGTTCTTC
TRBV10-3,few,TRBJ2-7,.,CAIFRLGSSYEQYF,TGTGCCATCTTTCGGCTGGGTTCCTCCTACGAGCAGTACTTC
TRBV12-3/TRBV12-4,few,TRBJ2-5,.,CASSPSLTQYF,TGTGCCAGCAGTCCCTCCTTGACCCAGTACTTC
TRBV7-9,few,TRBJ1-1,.,CASSLVSSGGQAFF,TGTGCCAGCAGCTTAGTATCCTCCGGAGGGCAAGCTTTCTTT
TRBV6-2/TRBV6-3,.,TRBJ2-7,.,CASNRISRSYEQYF,TGTGCCAGCAATAGGATCTCACGGTCCTACGAGCAGTACTTC
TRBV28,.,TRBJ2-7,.,CASSPRTFRRGAPYEQYF,TGTGCCAGCAGCCCTCGGACATTCCGCAGGGGAGCGCCCTACGAGCAGTACTTC
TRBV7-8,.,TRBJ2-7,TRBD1,CASSQGQGADEQYF,TGTGCCAGCAGCCAGGGACAGGGGGCCGACGAGCAGTACTTC
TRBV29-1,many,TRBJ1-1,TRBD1,CSGTGSNTEAFF,TGCAGCGGGACAGGGTCGAACACTGAAGCTTTCTTT
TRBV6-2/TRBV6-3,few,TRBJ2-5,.,CASSYRRGTAQETQYF,TGTGCCAGCAGTTACCGTCGAGGAACAGCCCAAGAGACCCAGTACTTC
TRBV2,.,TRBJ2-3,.,CASSLYTQYF,TGTGCCAGCAGTTTATATACGCAGTATTTT
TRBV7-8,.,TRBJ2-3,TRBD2,CASSFRAGASTDTQYF,TGTGCCAGCAGCTTCCGAGCGGGAGCTAGCACAGATACGCAGTATTTT
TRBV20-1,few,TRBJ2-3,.,CSAHKAPGADTQYF,TGCAGTGCCCATAAGGCCCCGGGCGCAGATACGCAGTATTTT
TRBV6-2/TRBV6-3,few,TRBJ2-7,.,CASTPRSQGSGFEQYF,TGTGCCAGCACTCCAAGAAGTCAGGGATCGGGATTCGAGCAGTACTTC
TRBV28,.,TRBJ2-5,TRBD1,CASSLTQGFGETQYF,TGTGCCAGCAGTTTGACACAGGGGTTTGGAGAGACCCAGTACTTC
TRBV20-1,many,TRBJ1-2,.,CCARDPPRESINYGYTF,TGCTGTGCTAGAGATCCCCCCAGGGAATCCATTAACTATGGCTACACCTTC
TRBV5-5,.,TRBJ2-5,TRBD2,CASSPSSGWSETQYF,TGTGCCAGCAGCCCCTCTAGCGGGTGGTCGGAGACCCAGTACTTC
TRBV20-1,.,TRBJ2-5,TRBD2,CSAEPARGLAGVGETQYF,TGCAGTGCGGAGCCCGCGCGGGGACTAGCGGGAGTTGGAGAGACCCAGTACTTC
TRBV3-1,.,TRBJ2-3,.,CASSPNSGSTQYF,TGTGCCAGCAGCCCGAATTCAGGATCGACGCAGTATTTT
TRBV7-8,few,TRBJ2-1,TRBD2,CASSPHLAGTGVQFF,TGTGCCAGCAGCCCCCATCTAGCGGGCACGGGGGTGCAGTTCTTC
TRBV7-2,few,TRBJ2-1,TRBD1,CATKRTGGGNEQFF,TGTGCCACCAAAAGGACAGGGGGCGGAAATGAGCAGTTCTTC
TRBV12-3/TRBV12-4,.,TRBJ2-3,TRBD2,CASSLVAASGRIPPHTDTQYF,TGTGCCAGCAGTTTAGTCGCGGCTAGCGGGAGAATTCCCCCACACACAGATACGCAGTATTTT
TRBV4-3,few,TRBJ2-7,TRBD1,CASSQVQGAEQYF,TGCGCCAGCAGCCAAGTGCAGGGGGCCGAGCAGTACTTC
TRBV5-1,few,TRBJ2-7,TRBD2,CASGEGGYEQYF,TGCGCCAGTGGGGAGGGAGGATACGAGCAGTACTTC
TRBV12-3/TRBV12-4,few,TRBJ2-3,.,CASSLASGTSTDTQYF,TGTGCCAGCAGTTTAGCTAGCGGAACTAGCACAGATACGCAGTATTTT
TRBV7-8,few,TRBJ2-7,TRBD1,CASSQLQGSTYEQYF,TGTGCCAGCAGCCAACTACAGGGGTCGACCTACGAGCAGTACTTC
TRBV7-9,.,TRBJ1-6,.,CASSSDRPLHF,TGTGCCAGCAGCTCGGACAGACCCCTCCACTTT
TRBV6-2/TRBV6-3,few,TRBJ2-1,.,CASSYSRTAYNEQFF,TGTGCCAGCAGTTACTCCCGGACAGCCTACAATGAGCAGTTCTTC
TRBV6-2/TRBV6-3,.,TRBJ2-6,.,CASSTFPSGANVLTF,TGTGCCAGCAGTACCTTCCCCTCTGGGGCCAACGTCCTGACTTTC
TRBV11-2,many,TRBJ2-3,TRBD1,CASSPSFGQGVGRTDTQYF,TGTGCCAGCAGCCCATCCTTCGGACAGGGGGTCGGGAGGACAGATACGCAGTATTTT
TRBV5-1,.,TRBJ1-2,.,CASSFGQASYGYTF,TGCGCCAGCAGCTTCGGCCAGGCCAGCTATGGCTACACCTTC
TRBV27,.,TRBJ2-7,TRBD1,CASSLGTDRGHVDEQYF,TGTGCCAGCAGTTTAGGGACCGACAGGGGCCACGTTGACGAGCAGTACTTC